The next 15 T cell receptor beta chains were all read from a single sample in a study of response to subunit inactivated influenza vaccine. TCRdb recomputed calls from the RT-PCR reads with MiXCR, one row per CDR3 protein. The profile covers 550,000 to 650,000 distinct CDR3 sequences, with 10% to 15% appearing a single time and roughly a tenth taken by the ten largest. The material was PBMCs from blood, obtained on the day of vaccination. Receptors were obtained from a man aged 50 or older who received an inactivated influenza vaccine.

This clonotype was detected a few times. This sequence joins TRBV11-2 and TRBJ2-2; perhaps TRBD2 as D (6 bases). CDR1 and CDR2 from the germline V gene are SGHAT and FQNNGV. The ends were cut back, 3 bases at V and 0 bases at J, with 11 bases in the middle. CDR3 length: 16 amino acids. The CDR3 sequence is CASSLGRTTNTGELFF. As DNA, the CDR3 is TGTGCCAGCAGCTTGGGGAGGACAACGAACACCGGGGAGCTGTTTTTT.

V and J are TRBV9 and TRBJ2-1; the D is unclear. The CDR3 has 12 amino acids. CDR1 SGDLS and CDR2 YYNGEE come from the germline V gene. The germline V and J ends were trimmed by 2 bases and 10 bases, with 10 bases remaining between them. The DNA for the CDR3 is TGTGCCAGCAGCGTGGCGGAAATGGAGCAGTTCTTC. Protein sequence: CASSVAEMEQFF.

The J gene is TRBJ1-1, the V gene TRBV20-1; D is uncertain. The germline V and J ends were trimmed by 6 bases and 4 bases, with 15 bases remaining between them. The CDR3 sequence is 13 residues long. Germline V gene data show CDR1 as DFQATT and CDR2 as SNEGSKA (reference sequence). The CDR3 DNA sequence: TGCAGTGCCTCGGACGGCCGGGGCACTGAAGCTTTCTTT. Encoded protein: CSASDGRGTEAFF.

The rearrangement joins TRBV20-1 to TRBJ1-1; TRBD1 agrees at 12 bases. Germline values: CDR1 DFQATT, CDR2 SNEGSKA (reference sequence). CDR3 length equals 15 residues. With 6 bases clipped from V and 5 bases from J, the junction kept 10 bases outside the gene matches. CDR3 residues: CSATGTGGWGTEAFF. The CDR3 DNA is TGCAGTGCCACCGGGACAGGGGGCTGGGGGACTGAAGCTTTCTTT.

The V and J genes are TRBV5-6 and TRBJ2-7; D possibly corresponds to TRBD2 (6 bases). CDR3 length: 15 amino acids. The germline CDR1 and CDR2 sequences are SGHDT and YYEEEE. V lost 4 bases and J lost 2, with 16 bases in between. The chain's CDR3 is CASSTGRPDTYEQYF. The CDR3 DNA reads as TGTGCCAGCAGCACTGGGAGGCCTGATACCTACGAGCAGTACTTC. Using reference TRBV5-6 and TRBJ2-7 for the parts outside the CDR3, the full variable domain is DAGVTQSPTHLIKTRGQQVTLRCSPKSGHDTVSWYQQALGQGPQFIFQYYEEEERQRGNFPDRFSGHQFPNYSSELNVNALLLGDSALYLCASSTGRPDTYEQYFGPGTRLTVT.

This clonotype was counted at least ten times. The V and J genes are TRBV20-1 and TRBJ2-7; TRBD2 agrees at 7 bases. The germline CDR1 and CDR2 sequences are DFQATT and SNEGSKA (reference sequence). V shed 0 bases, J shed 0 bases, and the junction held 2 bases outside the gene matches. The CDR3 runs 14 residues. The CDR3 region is CSARDWGGSYEQYF. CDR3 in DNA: TGCAGTGCTAGAGATTGGGGGGGCTCCTACGAGCAGTACTTC.

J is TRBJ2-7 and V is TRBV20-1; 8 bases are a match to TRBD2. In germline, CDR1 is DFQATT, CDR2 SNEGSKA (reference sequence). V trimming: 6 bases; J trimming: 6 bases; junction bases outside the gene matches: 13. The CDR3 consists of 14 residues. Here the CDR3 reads CSANRGPSGGEQYF. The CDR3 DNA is TGCAGTGCAAACCGTGGGCCCAGCGGGGGCGAGCAGTACTTC.

The CDR3 nucleotides read TGTGCCAGCAGTTACTCGACCGGGACAGCTTCTCGGGAGCAGTACTTC. This gives the protein CASSYSTGTASREQYF. The chain combines TRBV6-2 or TRBV6-3 with TRBJ2-7; 7 bases agree with TRBD1. CDR3 length equals 16 residues. J lost 7 bases, V lost 0 bases, and 12 bases had no gene match. Germline values: CDR1 MNHEY, CDR2 SVGEGT.

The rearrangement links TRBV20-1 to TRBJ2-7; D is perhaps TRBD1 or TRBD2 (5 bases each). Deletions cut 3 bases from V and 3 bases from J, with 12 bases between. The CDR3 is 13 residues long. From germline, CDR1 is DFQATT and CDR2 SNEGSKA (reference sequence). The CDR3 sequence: CSARGMGDYEQYF. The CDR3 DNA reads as TGCAGTGCTAGGGGGATGGGGGACTACGAGCAGTACTTC.

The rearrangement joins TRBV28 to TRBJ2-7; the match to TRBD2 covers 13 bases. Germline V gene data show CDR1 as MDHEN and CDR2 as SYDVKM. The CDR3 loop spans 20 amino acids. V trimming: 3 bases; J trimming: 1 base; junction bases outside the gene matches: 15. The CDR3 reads CASSFPLLTSGRAPSYEQYF. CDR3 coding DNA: TGTGCCAGCAGTTTCCCCCTTTTAACTAGCGGGAGGGCCCCATCCTACGAGCAGTACTTC. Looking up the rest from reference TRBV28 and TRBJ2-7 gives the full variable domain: DVKVTQSSRYLVKRTGEKVFLECVQDMDHENMFWYRQDPGLGLRLIYFSYDVKMKEKGDIPEGYSVSREKKERFSLILESASTNQTSMYLCASSFPLLTSGRAPSYEQYFGPGTRLTVT.

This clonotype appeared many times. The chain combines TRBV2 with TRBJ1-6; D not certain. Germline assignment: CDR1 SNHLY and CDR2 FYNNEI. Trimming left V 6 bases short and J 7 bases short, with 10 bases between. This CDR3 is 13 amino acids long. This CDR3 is CASSLSGNSPLHF. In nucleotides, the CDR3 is TGTGCCAGCAGCCTAAGCGGGAATTCACCCCTCCACTTT.

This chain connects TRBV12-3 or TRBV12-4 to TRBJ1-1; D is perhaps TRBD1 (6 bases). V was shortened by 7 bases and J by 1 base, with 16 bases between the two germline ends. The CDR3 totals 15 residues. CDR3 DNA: TGTGCCAGCAATTTTCCGGGACACTCGAACACTGAAGCTTTCTTT. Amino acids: CASNFPGHSNTEAFF.

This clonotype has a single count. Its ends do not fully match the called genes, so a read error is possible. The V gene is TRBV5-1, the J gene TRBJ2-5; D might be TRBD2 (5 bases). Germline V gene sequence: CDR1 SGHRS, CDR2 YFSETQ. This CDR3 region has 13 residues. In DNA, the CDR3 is TGCGACAGCAGCCTTCGGTGGGAGGAGACCCAGTACTTC. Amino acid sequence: CDSSLRWEETQYF.

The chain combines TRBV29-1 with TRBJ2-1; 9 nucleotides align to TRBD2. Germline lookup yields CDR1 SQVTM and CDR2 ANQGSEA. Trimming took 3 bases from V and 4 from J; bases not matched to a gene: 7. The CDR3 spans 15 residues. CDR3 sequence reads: CSVDLTSGLYNEQFF. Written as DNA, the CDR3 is TGCAGCGTTGATTTGACTAGCGGACTTTACAATGAGCAGTTCTTC.

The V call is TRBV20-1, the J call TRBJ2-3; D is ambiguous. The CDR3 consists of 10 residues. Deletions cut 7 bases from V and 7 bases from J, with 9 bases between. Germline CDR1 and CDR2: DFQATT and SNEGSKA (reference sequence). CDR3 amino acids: CSGEKYTQYF. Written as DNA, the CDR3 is TGCAGTGGAGAAAAATATACGCAGTATTTT.